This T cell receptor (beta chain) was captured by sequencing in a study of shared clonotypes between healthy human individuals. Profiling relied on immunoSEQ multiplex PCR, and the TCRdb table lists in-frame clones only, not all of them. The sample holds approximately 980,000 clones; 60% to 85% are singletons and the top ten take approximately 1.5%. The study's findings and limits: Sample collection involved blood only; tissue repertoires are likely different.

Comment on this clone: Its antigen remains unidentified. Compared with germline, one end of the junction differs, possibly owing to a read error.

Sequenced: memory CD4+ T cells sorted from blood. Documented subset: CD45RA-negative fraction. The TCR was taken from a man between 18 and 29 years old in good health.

This CDR3 is CASSLNRGQDYRYTF. Written as DNA, the CDR3 is TGTGCCAGCAGCCTAAACAGGGGGCAAGACTATCGCTACACCTTC. V and J are TRBV13 and TRBJ1-2; TRBD1 matches 9 bases. The CDR3 is made up of 15 amino acids. The V gene's germline CDR1 is PRHDT and CDR2 FYEKMQ (reference sequence).